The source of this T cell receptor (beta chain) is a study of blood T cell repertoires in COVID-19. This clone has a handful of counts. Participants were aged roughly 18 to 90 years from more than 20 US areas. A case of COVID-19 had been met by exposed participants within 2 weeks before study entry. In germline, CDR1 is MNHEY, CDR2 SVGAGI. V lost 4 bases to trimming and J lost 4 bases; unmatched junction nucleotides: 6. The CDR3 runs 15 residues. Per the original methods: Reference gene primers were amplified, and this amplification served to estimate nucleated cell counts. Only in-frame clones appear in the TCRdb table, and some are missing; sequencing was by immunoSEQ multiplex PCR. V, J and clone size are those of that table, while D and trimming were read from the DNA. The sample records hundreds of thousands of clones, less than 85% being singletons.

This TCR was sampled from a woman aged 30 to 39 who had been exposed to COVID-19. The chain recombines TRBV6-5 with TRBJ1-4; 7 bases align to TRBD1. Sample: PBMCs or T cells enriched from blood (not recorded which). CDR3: CASSLGGLGNEKLFF. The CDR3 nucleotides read TGTGCCAGCAGTTTAGGGGGCCTGGGTAATGAAAAACTGTTTTTT.